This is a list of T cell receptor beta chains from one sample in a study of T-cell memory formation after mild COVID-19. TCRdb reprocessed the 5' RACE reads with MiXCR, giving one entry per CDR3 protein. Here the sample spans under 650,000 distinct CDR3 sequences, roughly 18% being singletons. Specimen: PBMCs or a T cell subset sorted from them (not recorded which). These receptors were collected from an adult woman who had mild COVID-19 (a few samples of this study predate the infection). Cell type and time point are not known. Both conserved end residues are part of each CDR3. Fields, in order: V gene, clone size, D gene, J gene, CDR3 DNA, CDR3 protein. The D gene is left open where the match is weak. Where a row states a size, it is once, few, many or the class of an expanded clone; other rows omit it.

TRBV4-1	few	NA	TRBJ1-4	TGCGCCAGCAGCCAAGATACCCTTTGGGAAAAACTGTTTTTT	CASSQDTLWEKLFF
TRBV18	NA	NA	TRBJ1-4	TGTGCCAGCTCACCACCCGGAACACAGGAAAAACTGTTTTTT	CASSPPGTQEKLFF
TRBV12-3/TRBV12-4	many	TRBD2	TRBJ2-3	TGTGCCAGCAGTCCCAGACTAGCCGGTACTGCGGATACGCAGTATTTT	CASSPRLAGTADTQYF
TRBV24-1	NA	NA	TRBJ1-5	TGTGCCACCAGTGACCGACAGGAGAACAATCAGCCCCAGCATTTT	CATSDRQENNQPQHF
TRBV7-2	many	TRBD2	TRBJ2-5	TGTGCCAGCAGCCGGTCGCTGACTAGCGGGAGGGCCCTAGAGACCCAGTACTTC	CASSRSLTSGRALETQYF
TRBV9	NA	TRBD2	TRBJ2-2	TGTGCCAGCAGCGTAGAAGGGACTAGCTGGAACACCGGGGAGCTGTTTTTT	CASSVEGTSWNTGELFF
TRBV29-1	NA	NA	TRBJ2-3	TGCAGCGTTGAAGATCGCGCTAGCACAGATACGCAGTATTTT	CSVEDRASTDTQYF
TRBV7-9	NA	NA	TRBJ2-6	TGTGCCAGCAGCGCCCAGAGCTCTGGGGCCAACGTCCTGACTTTC	CASSAQSSGANVLTF
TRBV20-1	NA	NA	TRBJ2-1	TGCAGTGCTAGAGATCTAGCCAACCCCGGCAATGAGCAGTTCTTC	CSARDLANPGNEQFF
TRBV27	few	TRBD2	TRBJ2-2	TGTGCCAGCAGTTCGATACGACTAGCGGGAGCCGGCGGGGAGCTGTTTTTT	CASSSIRLAGAGGELFF
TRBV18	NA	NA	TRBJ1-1	TGTGCCAGCTCACCGTCAGGGAGTAAAGAAGCTTTCTTT	CASSPSGSKEAFF
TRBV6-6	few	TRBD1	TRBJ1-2	TGTGCCAGCATCCCAGAGGCAGGGGGCTACTATGGCTACACCTTC	CASIPEAGGYYGYTF
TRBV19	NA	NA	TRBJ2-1	TGTGCCAGTAGTATGGACCTAAGCTCCTACAATGAGCAGTTCTTC	CASSMDLSSYNEQFF
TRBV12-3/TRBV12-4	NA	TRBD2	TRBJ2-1	TGTGCCAGCAGACCCCTGGGGGGGAGTAGTGAGCAGTTCTTC	CASRPLGGSSEQFF
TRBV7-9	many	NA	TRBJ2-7	TGTGCCAGCAGCTCACAGACACAGCAGTACTTC	CASSSQTQQYF
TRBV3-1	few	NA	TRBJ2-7	TGTGCCAGCAGCCAAGTCCCCCGGTCCTACGAGCAGTACTTC	CASSQVPRSYEQYF
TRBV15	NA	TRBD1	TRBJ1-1	TGTGCCACCAGCAGAGATTGGGACAGAAGAAACACTGAAGCTTTCTTT	CATSRDWDRRNTEAFF